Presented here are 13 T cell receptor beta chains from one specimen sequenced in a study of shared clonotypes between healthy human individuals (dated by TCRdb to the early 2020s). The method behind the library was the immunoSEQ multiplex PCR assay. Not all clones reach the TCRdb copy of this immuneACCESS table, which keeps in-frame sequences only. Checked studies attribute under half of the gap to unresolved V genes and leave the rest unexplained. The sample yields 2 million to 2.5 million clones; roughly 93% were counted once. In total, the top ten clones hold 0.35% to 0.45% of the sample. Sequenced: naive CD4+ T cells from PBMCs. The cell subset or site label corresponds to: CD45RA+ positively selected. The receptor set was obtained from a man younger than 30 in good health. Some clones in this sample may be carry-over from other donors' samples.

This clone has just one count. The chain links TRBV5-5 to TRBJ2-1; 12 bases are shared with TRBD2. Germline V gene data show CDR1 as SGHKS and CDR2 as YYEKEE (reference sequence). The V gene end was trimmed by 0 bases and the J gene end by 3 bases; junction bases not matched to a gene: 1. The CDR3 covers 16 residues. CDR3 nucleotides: TGTGCCAGCAGCTTGGGGACTAGCGGGAACTACAATGAGCAGTTCTTC. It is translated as CASSLGTSGNYNEQFF.

CDR3 nucleotides: TGTGCCAGCAGCGCAGATGCCTCTGGAAACACCATATATTTT. Protein: CASSADASGNTIYF. V gene TRBV5-4 combines with J gene TRBJ1-3; no clear D. Germline CDR1 SGHNT, CDR2 YYREEE (reference sequence). This CDR3 spans 14 amino acids. The V and J ends lost 4 bases and 0 bases respectively, with 8 bases between them.

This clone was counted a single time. The CDR3 loop is CASGVTGSYNEQFF. In DNA, the CDR3 is TGTGCTAGTGGCGTCACGGGCTCCTACAATGAGCAGTTCTTC. J is TRBJ2-1 and V is TRBV12-5; D not resolved. V lost 6 bases and J 0 bases, leaving 9 bases between the germline ends. Germline CDR1 reads LGHNT; CDR2 reads FRNRAP. The CDR3 length is 14 residues. Complete variable domain (other parts from reference TRBV12-5 and TRBJ2-1): DARVTQTPRHKVTEMGQEVTMRCQPILGHNTVFWYRQTMMQGLELLAYFRNRAPLDDSGMPKDRFSAEMPDATLATLKIQPSEPRDSAVYFCASGVTGSYNEQFFGPGTRLTVL.

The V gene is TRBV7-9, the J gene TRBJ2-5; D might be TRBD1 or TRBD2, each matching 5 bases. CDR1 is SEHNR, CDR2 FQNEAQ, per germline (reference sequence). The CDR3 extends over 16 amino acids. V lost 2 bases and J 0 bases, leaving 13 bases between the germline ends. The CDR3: CASSLLGAGYQETQYF. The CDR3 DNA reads TGTGCCAGCAGCTTACTCGGGGCAGGGTACCAAGAGACCCAGTACTTC.

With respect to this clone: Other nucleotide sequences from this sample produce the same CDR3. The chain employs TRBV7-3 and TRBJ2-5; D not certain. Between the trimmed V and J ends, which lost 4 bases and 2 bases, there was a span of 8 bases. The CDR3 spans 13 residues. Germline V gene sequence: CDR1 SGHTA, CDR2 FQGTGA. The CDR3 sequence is CASSSGSQETQYF. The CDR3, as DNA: TGTGCCAGCAGCTCCGGAAGTCAAGAGACCCAGTACTTC.

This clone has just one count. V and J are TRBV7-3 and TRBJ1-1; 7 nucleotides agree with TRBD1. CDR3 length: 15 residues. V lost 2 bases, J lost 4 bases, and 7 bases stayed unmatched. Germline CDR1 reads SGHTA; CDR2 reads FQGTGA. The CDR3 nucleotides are TGTGCCAGCAGCTTAGAAGGGGCAGGGGGCACTGAAGCTTTCTTT. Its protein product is CASSLEGAGGTEAFF.

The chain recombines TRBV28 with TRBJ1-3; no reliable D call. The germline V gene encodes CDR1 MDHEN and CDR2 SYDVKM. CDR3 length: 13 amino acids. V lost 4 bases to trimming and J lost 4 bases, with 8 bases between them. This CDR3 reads CASSSGSGNTIYF. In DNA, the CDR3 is TGTGCCAGCAGTTCGGGGAGCGGAAACACCATATATTTT.

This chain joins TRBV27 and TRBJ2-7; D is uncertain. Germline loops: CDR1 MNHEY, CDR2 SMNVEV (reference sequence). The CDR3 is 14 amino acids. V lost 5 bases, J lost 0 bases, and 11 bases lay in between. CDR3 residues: CASSPDGISYEQYF. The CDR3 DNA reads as TGTGCCAGCAGTCCGGACGGTATCTCCTACGAGCAGTACTTC.

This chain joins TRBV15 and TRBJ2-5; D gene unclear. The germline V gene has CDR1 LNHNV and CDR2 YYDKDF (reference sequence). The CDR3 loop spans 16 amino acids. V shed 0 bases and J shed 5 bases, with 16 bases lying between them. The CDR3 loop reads CATSRDSPGRAETQYF. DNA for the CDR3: TGTGCCACCAGCAGAGATTCCCCAGGAAGGGCCGAGACCCAGTACTTC.

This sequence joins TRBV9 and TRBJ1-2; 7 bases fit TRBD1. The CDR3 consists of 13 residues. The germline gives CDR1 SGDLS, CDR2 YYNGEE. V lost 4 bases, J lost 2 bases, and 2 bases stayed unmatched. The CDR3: CASSQTGNYGYTF. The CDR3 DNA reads TGTGCCAGCAGCCAGACAGGGAACTATGGCTACACCTTC.

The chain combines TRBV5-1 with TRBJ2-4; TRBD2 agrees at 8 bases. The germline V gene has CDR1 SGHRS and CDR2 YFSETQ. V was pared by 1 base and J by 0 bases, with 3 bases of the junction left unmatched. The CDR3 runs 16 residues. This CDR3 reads CASSLSAGVAKNIQYF. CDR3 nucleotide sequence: TGCGCCAGCAGCTTGTCAGCGGGGGTAGCCAAAAACATTCAGTACTTC.

The chain's CDR3 is CASSQHPLAGRLYNEQFF. The DNA of the CDR3 is TGTGCCAGCAGCCAACACCCTCTAGCGGGGAGACTCTACAATGAGCAGTTCTTC. This chain links TRBV4-2 with TRBJ2-1; TRBD2 matches at 9 bases. Germline CDR1 and CDR2: LGHNA and YNFKEQ. The CDR3 sequence is 18 residues long. The V gene end was trimmed by 2 bases and the J gene end by 3 bases; junction bases not matched to a gene: 11.

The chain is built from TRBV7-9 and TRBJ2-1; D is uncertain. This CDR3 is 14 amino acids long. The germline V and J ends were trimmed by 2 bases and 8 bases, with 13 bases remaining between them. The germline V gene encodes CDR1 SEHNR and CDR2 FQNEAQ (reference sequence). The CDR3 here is CASSLSGRKDEQFF. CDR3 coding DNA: TGTGCCAGCAGCTTATCGGGTAGAAAGGATGAGCAGTTCTTC.